This T cell receptor (beta chain) was captured in a study of T cell responses to AZD1222 COVID-19 vaccine. Repertoires were generated with immunoSEQ multiplex PCR, while TCRdb's copy carries only in-frame clones and drops some. The data hold 150,000 to 180,000 clones, with approximately 90% observed a single time. This clone showed up just once. Its target is unknown. Study-level findings and limits: A mostly white British donor set with more females was recruited, and clonal diversity was possibly underestimated.

This CDR3 region has 13 residues. V was pared by 4 bases and J by 8 bases, with 6 bases of the junction left unmatched. CDR1 is MNHEY and CDR2 is SVGEGT in the germline V gene. Sequenced material: peripheral blood, taken after recovery from COVID-19. The clonotype originates from an adult who had recovered from COVID-19. This chain links TRBV6-2 or TRBV6-3 with TRBJ1-2, with 8 bases matching TRBD1. CDR3 sequence reads: CASSSTGVGGYTF. The CDR3 DNA sequence: TGTGCCAGCAGTTCGACAGGGGTTGGAGGCTACACCTTC.